One and the same sample provided the 8 T cell receptor beta chains below, sequenced in a study of PD-1 blockade in mismatch repair-deficient tumors. TCRdb's table, derived via immunoSEQ multiplex PCR, lists solely in-frame clones and lacks some. The data contain around 38,000 clones, 70% to 80% of them singletons. The specimen comprised peripheral blood, sampled 4 weeks after starting pembrolizumab. The receptors here all came from an adult with mismatch repair-deficient cancer.

This chain links TRBV7-9 with TRBJ2-3; 7 nucleotides line up with TRBD2. The CDR3 spans 15 residues. Germline trimming cut 1 base from V and 2 bases from J; bases unmatched to any gene: 3. Germline values: CDR1 SEHNR, CDR2 FQNEAQ (reference sequence). The chain's CDR3 is CASSLVAGHTDTQYF. CDR3 nucleotides: TGTGCCAGCAGCTTAGTAGCGGGTCACACAGATACGCAGTATTTT.

The table lists this clone with a count of one. This rearrangement joins TRBV15 to TRBJ2-1, with 11 nucleotides matching TRBD2. The CDR3 has 16 amino acids. Germline CDR1 and CDR2: LNHNV and YYDKDF (reference sequence). V gave up 0 bases and J gave up 6 bases; unmatched junction bases: 4. The CDR3 nucleotides read TGTGCCACCAGCAGAGAAAGACTAGCGGGGATCAATGAGCAGTTCTTC. Amino acids: CATSRERLAGINEQFF.

This sequence joins TRBV7-7 and TRBJ2-2; D is unresolved. The CDR3 consists of 14 residues. Germline lookup yields CDR1 SSHAT and CDR2 FNYEAQ (reference sequence). CDR3 in DNA: TGTGCTAGCTCCCTAAGCTGGGACACCGGGGAGCTGTTTTTT. Its translation is CASSLSWDTGELFF.

The rearrangement joins TRBV7-3 to TRBJ2-1; D possibly corresponds to TRBD2 (5 bases). Germline loops: CDR1 SGHTA, CDR2 FQGTGA. The CDR3 runs to 19 residues. Trimming removed 1 base from V and 0 bases from J, with 19 bases in between. In DNA form, the CDR3 reads TGTGCCAGCAGCTTAATTCCCTGGACGCCCGAGGGCTCCTACAATGAGCAGTTCTTC. It yields the protein CASSLIPWTPEGSYNEQFF.

The chain uses TRBV6-1 and TRBJ1-1; 8 nucleotides align to TRBD1. Germline assignment: CDR1 MNHNS and CDR2 SASEGT. V shed 1 base and J 0 bases; nucleotides not matched to a gene: 7. The CDR3 loop spans 17 amino acids. CDR3 protein: CASSEGLRGQVNTEAFF. The CDR3 bases are TGTGCCAGCAGTGAAGGTCTCAGGGGGCAGGTGAACACTGAAGCTTTCTTT.

This chain joins TRBV15 and TRBJ1-4; tentative D call: TRBD1 (6 bases). V shed 0 bases and J shed 6 bases, with 14 bases lying between them. Germline assignment: CDR1 LNHNV and CDR2 YYDKDF (reference sequence). The CDR3 is made up of 16 amino acids. In DNA form, the CDR3 reads TGTGCCACCAGCAGAGATTATTGGGGGCAAGATGAAAAACTGTTTTTT. This encodes CATSRDYWGQDEKLFF.

V usage is TRBV27 and J usage is TRBJ2-3; the match to TRBD2 covers 7 bases. Germline lookup yields CDR1 MNHEY and CDR2 SMNVEV (reference sequence). The CDR3 runs 16 residues. V trimming: 1 base; J trimming: 1 base; junction bases outside the gene matches: 5. The CDR3: CASSLFLAEGTDTQYF. The CDR3 DNA reads TGTGCCAGCAGTTTATTCCTAGCGGAGGGCACAGATACGCAGTATTTT.

The gene calls are TRBV5-4 and TRBJ2-5, with 9 bases identical to TRBD2. Per germline, CDR1 SGHNT and CDR2 YYREEE (reference sequence). The trim removed 3 bases at V and 5 bases at J, leaving 11 bases unmatched. There are 16 residues in the CDR3. CDR3 sequence: CASSSRAGGIRETQYF. CDR3 in DNA: TGTGCCAGCAGCTCTAGAGCGGGAGGCATACGGGAGACCCAGTACTTC.